This T cell receptor beta chain was identified in a study of stem cell transplantation in POMP-related autoinflammatory disease. Study-level background: Through one year post-transplant, neutrophils and platelets were 100% of graft donor origin.

This CDR3 is built from 15 residues. Germline V gene lookup returns CDR1 MDHEN and CDR2 SYDVKM. The germline V and J ends were trimmed by 8 bases and 5 bases, with 18 bases remaining between them. Here immunoSEQ multiplex PCR was the method, and the copy in TCRdb shows in-frame clones only, minus some. The sample has tens of thousands of clones, roughly 91% seen once. Study-wide results and limits: In PRAID patients, the number of distinct TRB V-J gene pairings was restricted.

Note on this clone: Its antigen is unknown.

PRAID featured immunodeficiency plus autoinflammation. This clonotype was sampled from a human patient with POMP-related autoinflammation and immune dysregulation (PRAID). The graft donor may account for some of the T cells. The gene calls are TRBV28 and TRBJ2-2; D is perhaps TRBD1 or TRBD2 (6 bases each). The starting material was CD4+ T cells from PBMCs, obtained after stem cell transplantation. CDR3 coding DNA: TGTGCCAGCGTTGACTACAGGGAGGAAACCGGGGAGCTGTTTTTT. This codes for CASVDYREETGELFF.